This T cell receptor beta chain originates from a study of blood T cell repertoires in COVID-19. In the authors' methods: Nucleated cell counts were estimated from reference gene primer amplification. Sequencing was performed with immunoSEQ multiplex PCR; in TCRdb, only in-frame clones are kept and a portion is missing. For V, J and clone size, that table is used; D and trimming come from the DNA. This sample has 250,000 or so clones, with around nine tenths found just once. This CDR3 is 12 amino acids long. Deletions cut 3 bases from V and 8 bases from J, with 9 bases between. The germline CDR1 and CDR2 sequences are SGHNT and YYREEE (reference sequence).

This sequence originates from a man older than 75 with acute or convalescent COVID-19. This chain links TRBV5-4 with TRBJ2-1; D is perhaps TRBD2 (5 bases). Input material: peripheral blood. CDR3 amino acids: CASSSVGDEQFF. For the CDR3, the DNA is TGTGCCAGCAGCTCGGTCGGGGATGAGCAGTTCTTC. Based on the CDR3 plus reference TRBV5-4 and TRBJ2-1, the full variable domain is ETGVTQSPTHLIKTRGQQVTLRCSSQSGHNTVSWYQQALGQGPQFIFQYYREEENGRGNFPPRFSGLQFPNYSSELNVNALELDDSALYLCASSSVGDEQFFGPGTRLTVL.